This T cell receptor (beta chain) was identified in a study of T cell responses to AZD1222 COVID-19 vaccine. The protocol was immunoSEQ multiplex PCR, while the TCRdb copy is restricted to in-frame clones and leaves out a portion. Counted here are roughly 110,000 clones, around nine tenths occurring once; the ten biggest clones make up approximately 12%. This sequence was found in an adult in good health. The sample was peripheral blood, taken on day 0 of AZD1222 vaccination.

The CDR3 region is CASSRGPDEKLFF. Written as DNA, the CDR3 is TGTGCCAGCAGCAGAGGGCCGGATGAAAAACTGTTTTTT. The V call is TRBV7-9, the J call TRBJ1-4; no clear D. The CDR3 has 13 residues. The germline V gene has CDR1 SEHNR and CDR2 FQNEAQ (reference sequence). Trimming shortened V by 5 bases and J by 6 bases, and 10 bases separated the two germline ends.